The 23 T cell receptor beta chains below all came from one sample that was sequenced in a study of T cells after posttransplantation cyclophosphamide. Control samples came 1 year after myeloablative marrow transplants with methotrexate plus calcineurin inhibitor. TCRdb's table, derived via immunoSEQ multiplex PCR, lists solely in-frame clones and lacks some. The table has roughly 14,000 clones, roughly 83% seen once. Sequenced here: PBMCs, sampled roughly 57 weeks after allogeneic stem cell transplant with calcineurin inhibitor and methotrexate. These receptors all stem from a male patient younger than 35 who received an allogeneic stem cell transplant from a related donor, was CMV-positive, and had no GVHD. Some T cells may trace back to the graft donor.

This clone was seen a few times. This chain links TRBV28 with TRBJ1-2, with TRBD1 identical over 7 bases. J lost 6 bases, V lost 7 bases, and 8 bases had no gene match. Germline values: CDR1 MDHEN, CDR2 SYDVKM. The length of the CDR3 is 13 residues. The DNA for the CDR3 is TGTGCCAGCAACCGGGACAGTACTGATGGCTACACCTTC. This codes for CASNRDSTDGYTF.

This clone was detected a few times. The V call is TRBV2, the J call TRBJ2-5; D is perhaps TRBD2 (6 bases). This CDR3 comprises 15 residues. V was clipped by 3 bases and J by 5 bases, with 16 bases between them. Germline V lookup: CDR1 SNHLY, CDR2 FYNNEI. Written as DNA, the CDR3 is TGTGCCAGCAGTGAGGAGGGGAACTCCTGTGAGACCCAGTACTTC. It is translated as CASSEEGNSCETQYF.

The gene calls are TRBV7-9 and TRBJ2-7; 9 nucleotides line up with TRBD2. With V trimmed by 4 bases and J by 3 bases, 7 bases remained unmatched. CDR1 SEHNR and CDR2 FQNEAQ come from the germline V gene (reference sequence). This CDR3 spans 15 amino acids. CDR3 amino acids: CASSYPGLANYEQYF. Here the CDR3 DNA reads TGTGCCAGCAGCTATCCGGGACTAGCCAACTACGAGCAGTACTTC.

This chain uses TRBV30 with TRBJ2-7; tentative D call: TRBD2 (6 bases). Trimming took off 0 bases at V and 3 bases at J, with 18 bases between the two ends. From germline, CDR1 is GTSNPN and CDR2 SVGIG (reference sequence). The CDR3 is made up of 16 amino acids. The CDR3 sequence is CAWSVPGLRARYEQYF. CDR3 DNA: TGTGCCTGGAGTGTACCGGGACTCCGGGCCCGCTACGAGCAGTACTTC.

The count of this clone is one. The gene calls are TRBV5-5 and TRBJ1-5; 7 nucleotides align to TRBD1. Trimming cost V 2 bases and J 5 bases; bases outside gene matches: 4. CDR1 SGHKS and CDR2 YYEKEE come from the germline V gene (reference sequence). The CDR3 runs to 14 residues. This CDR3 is CASSFRQGDQPQHF. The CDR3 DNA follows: TGTGCCAGCAGCTTCCGGCAGGGGGATCAGCCCCAGCATTTT. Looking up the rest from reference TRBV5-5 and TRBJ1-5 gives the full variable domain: DAGVTQSPTHLIKTRGQQVTLRCSPISGHKSVSWYQQVLGQGPQFIFQYYEKEERGRGNFPDRFSARQFPNYSSELNVNALLLGDSALYLCASSFRQGDQPQHFGDGTRLSIL.

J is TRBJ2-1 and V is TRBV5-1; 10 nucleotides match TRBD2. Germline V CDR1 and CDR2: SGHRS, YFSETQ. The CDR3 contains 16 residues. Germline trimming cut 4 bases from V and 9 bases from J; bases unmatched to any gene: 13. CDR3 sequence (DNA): TGCGCCAGCAGCATTCCGGGACTAGCGTACGGGAGTGAGCAGTTCTTC. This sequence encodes CASSIPGLAYGSEQFF.

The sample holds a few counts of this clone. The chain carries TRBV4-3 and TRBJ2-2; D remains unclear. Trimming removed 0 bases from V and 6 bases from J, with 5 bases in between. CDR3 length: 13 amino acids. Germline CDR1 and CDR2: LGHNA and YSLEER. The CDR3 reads CASSQDHSGELFF. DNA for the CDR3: TGCGCCAGCAGCCAAGATCACTCCGGGGAGCTGTTTTTT.

The CDR3 DNA follows: TGTGCCAGCAGGAGGACAGACGGCTATGGCTACACCTTC. Encoded protein: CASRRTDGYGYTF. The chain combines TRBV5-6 with TRBJ1-2, with D possibly matching TRBD1 (6 bases). Germline V gives CDR1 SGHDT, CDR2 YYEEEE. Deletions cut 5 bases from V and 4 bases from J, with 12 bases between. CDR3 length equals 13 residues. Full variable domain (missing parts from reference TRBV5-6 and TRBJ1-2): DAGVTQSPTHLIKTRGQQVTLRCSPKSGHDTVSWYQQALGQGPQFIFQYYEEEERQRGNFPDRFSGHQFPNYSSELNVNALLLGDSALYLCASRRTDGYGYTFGSGTRLTVV.

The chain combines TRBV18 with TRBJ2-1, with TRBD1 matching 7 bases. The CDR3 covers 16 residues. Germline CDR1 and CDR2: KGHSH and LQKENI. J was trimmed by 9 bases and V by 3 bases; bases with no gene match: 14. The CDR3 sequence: CASSPQGGQPGSEQFF. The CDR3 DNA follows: TGTGCCAGCTCACCGCAAGGGGGACAGCCAGGGAGTGAGCAGTTCTTC.

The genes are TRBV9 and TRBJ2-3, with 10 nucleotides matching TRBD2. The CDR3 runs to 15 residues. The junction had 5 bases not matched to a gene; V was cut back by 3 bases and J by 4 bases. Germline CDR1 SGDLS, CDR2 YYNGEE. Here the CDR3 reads CASSASGSRADTQYF. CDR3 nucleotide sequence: TGTGCCAGCAGCGCTAGCGGGAGTCGTGCAGATACGCAGTATTTT.

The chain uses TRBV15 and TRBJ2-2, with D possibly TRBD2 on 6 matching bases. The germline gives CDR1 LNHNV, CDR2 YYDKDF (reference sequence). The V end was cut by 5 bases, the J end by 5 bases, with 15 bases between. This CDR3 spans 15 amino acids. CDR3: CATSWGDGRTGELFF. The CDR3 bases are TGTGCCACCAGCTGGGGGGACGGTAGAACCGGGGAGCTGTTTTTT. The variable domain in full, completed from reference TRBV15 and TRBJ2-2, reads DAMVIQNPRYQVTQFGKPVTLSCSQTLNHNVMYWYQQKSSQAPKLLFHYYDKDFNNEADTPDNFQSRRPNTSFCFLDIRSPGLGDTAMYLCATSWGDGRTGELFFGEGSRLTVL.

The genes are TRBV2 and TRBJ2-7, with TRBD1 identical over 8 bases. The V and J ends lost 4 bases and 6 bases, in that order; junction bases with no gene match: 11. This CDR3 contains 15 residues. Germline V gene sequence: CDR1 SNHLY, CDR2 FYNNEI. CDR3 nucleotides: TGTGCCAGCAGTGTAATCGTTGACAGGGGATCCGAGCAGTACTTC. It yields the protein CASSVIVDRGSEQYF.

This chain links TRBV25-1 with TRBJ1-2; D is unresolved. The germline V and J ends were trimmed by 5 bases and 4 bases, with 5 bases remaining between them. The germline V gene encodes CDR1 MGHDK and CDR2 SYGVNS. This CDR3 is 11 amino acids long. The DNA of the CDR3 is TGTGCCAGCAGTCTCCGCTATGGCTACACCTTC. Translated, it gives CASSLRYGYTF.

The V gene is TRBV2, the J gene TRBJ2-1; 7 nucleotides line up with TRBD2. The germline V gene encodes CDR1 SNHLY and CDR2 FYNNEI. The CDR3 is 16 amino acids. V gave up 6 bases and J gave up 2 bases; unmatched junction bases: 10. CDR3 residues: CASSPIPAGAYNEQFF. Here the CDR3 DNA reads TGTGCCAGCAGCCCGATCCCCGCGGGAGCCTACAATGAGCAGTTCTTC. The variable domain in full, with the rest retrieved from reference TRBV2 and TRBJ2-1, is EPEVTQTPSHQVTQMGQEVILRCVPISNHLYFYWYRQILGQKVEFLVSFYNNEISEKSEIFDDQFSVERPDGSNFTLKIRSTKLEDSAMYFCASSPIPAGAYNEQFFGPGTRLTVL.

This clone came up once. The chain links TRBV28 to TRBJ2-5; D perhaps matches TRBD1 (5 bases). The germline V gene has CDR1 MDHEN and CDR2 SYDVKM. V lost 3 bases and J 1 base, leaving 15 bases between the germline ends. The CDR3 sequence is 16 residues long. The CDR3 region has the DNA TGTGCCAGCAGTTTTGAGGACACCTCCCGCCAAGAGACCCAGTACTTC. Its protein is CASSFEDTSRQETQYF.

CDR3 amino acids: CASSISGEGSEQFF. The CDR3 DNA is TGTGCCAGTAGTATATCAGGGGAGGGCAGTGAGCAGTTCTTC. The chain links TRBV19 to TRBJ2-1, with D perhaps TRBD2 (7 bases). V shed 2 bases and J shed 9 bases, with 14 bases lying between them. This CDR3 spans 14 amino acids. Germline-derived CDR1 and CDR2 are LNHDA and SQIVND (reference sequence).

The CDR3 coding sequence is TGCGCCAGCGGAACAGGGGATGTCACCGGGGAGCTGTTTTTT. Its protein is CASGTGDVTGELFF. The chain couples TRBV5-1 to TRBJ2-2; TRBD1 aligns across 7 bases. Germline V gene lookup returns CDR1 SGHRS and CDR2 YFSETQ. The CDR3 is made up of 14 amino acids. Trimming took 7 bases from V and 4 from J; bases not matched to a gene: 7.

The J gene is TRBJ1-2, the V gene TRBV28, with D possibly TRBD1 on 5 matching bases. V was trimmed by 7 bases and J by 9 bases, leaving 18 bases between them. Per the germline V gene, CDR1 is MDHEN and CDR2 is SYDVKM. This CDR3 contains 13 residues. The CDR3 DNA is TGTGCCAGCACTCCAGGGACTGCCTGGAGCTACACCTTC. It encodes CASTPGTAWSYTF.

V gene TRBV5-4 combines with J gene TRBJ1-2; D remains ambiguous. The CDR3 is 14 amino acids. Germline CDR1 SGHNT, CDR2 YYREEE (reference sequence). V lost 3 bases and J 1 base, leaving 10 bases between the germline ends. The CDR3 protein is CASSWAQSNYGYTF. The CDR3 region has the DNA TGTGCCAGCAGCTGGGCACAGAGTAACTATGGCTACACCTTC.

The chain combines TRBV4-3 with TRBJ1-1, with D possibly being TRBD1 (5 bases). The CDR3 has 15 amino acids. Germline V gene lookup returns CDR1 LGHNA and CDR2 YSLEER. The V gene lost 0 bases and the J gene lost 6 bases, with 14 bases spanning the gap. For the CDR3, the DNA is TGCGCCAGCAGCCAAGATCGCCGGGGGACCCCTGAAGCTTTCTTT. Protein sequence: CASSQDRRGTPEAFF.

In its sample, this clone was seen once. This CDR3 reads CASSIRRDTYYEQYF. In DNA form, the CDR3 reads TGTGCCAGTAGTATACGTCGGGACACCTACTACGAGCAGTACTTC. V gene TRBV19 combines with J gene TRBJ2-7, with D possibly being TRBD1 (6 bases). V gave up 2 bases and J gave up 3 bases, with 14 bases separating them. The CDR3 loop spans 15 amino acids. The germline V gene has CDR1 LNHDA and CDR2 SQIVND (reference sequence). Together with reference TRBV19 and TRBJ2-7, the CDR3 gives the full variable domain: DGGITQSPKYLFRKEGQNVTLSCEQNLNHDAMYWYRQDPGQGLRLIYYSQIVNDFQKGDIAEGYSVSREKKESFPLTVTSAQKNPTAFYLCASSIRRDTYYEQYFGPGTRLTVT.

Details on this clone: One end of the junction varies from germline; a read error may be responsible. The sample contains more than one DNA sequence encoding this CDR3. Here the CDR3 reads CASSAGTATGELFF. The CDR3 DNA is TGTGCCAGCAGCGCCGGGACAGCTACCGGGGAGCTGTTTTTC. The chain carries TRBV9 and TRBJ2-2; 7 bases are shared with TRBD1. The CDR3 runs 14 residues. Germline V CDR1 and CDR2: SGDLS, YYNGEE.

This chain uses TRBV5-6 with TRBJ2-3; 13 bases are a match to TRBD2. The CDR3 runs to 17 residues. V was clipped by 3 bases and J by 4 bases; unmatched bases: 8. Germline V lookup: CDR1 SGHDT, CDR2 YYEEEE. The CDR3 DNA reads TGTGCCAGCAGCTCCCGGACTAGCGGGAGTAGGGCAGATACGCAGTATTTT. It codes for CASSSRTSGSRADTQYF.